These T cell receptor beta chains were read from a single sample in a study of CD8 T cells in Susac syndrome. One entry per CDR3 protein results from TCRdb running MiXCR on the immunoSEQ multiplex PCR reads. The sample carries about 170,000 distinct CDR3 sequences, approximately 95% recorded once. The sample comprised CD4+ T cells from PBMCs. The receptors stem from a human donor with multiple sclerosis. Both conserved end residues are part of each CDR3. The D gene is left open where the match is weak. A clone size is listed for some rows: how often the clone was seen (once, few, many), or a class if it is expanded.

abundance: NA; d_gene: NA; j_gene: TRBJ1-2; v_gene: TRBV15; CDR3nt: TGTGCCACCAGCAGAGCGCGGGATGGCTACACCTTC; CDR3aa: CATSRARDGYTF
abundance: once; d_gene: NA; j_gene: TRBJ1-1; v_gene: TRBV27; CDR3nt: TGTGCCAGCAGTTCCATCAGACAGGTTCGATCTTTCTTT; CDR3aa: CASSSIRQVRSFF
abundance: NA; d_gene: NA; j_gene: TRBJ1-1; v_gene: TRBV6-5; CDR3nt: TGTGCCAGCAGTTCCCTGGGGAGGGGTGGCACTGAAGCTTTCTTT; CDR3aa: CASSSLGRGGTEAFF
abundance: NA; d_gene: NA; j_gene: TRBJ1-1; v_gene: TRBV7-6; CDR3nt: TGTGCCAGCAGTCTCAATCCCGGGACTGAAGCTTTCTTT; CDR3aa: CASSLNPGTEAFF
abundance: NA; d_gene: NA; j_gene: TRBJ1-2; v_gene: TRBV5-1; CDR3nt: TGCGCCAGCAGCTTGGTACGTTCCGGGTTCATCCCCTATGGCTACACCTTC; CDR3aa: CASSLVRSGFIPYGYTF
abundance: once; d_gene: TRBD2; j_gene: TRBJ2-2; v_gene: TRBV12-3/TRBV12-4; CDR3nt: TGTGCCAGCAGTGCTAGCGGGGGGAGGTACACCGGGGAGCTGTTTTTT; CDR3aa: CASSASGGRYTGELFF
abundance: NA; d_gene: NA; j_gene: TRBJ2-7; v_gene: TRBV3-1; CDR3nt: TGTGCCAGCAGCCAAGAACTAAGGGAGCAGTACTTC; CDR3aa: CASSQELREQYF
abundance: NA; d_gene: TRBD1; j_gene: TRBJ2-7; v_gene: TRBV28; CDR3nt: TGTGCCAGCTCCGGGACAGGATATTCCTACGAGCAGTACTTC; CDR3aa: CASSGTGYSYEQYF
abundance: NA; d_gene: NA; j_gene: TRBJ1-5; v_gene: TRBV11-2; CDR3nt: TGTGCCAGCAGCCTACAGGAATTCCAGCCCCAGCATTTT; CDR3aa: CASSLQEFQPQHF
abundance: NA; d_gene: TRBD2; j_gene: TRBJ2-1; v_gene: TRBV20-1; CDR3nt: TGCAGTGCTAGAGATGCTAGCGGGAGCTCCTACAATGAGCAGTTCTTC; CDR3aa: CSARDASGSSYNEQFF
abundance: NA; d_gene: TRBD2; j_gene: TRBJ2-7; v_gene: TRBV27; CDR3nt: TGTGCCAGCAGTTTATACGGACTAGCGGGGAACTACGAGCAGTACTTC; CDR3aa: CASSLYGLAGNYEQYF
abundance: NA; d_gene: TRBD1; j_gene: TRBJ1-5; v_gene: TRBV28; CDR3nt: TGTGCCAGCAGTTCGGGACAGGGGAGTCAGCCCCAGCATTTT; CDR3aa: CASSSGQGSQPQHF
abundance: NA; d_gene: TRBD1; j_gene: TRBJ2-4; v_gene: TRBV28; CDR3nt: TGTGCCAGCAGGGGGACAGGGGCCAAAAACATTCAGTACTTC; CDR3aa: CASRGTGAKNIQYF
abundance: once; d_gene: TRBD2; j_gene: TRBJ2-1; v_gene: TRBV24-1; CDR3nt: TGTGCCACCAGTGCCCCGCGGGGGACTAGCGGGAGCTCCTACAATGAGCAGTTCTTC; CDR3aa: CATSAPRGTSGSSYNEQFF
abundance: once; d_gene: NA; j_gene: TRBJ1-2; v_gene: TRBV3-1; CDR3nt: TGTGCCAGCAGCCAATCACTAACAGGGTATGGCTACACCTTC; CDR3aa: CASSQSLTGYGYTF
abundance: NA; d_gene: NA; j_gene: TRBJ2-5; v_gene: TRBV2; CDR3nt: TGTGCCAGCAGTGCGAGAGGTGGGGCCCAGTACTTC; CDR3aa: CASSARGGAQYF
abundance: NA; d_gene: TRBD1; j_gene: TRBJ2-7; v_gene: TRBV20-1; CDR3nt: TGCAGTGCTAGTCCCCCTTTAAGGGACAGGGGCTACGAGCAGTACTTC; CDR3aa: CSASPPLRDRGYEQYF
abundance: NA; d_gene: NA; j_gene: TRBJ2-7; v_gene: TRBV20-1; CDR3nt: TGCAGTGCTAGGGCCGGGACCAGAGCCTACGAGCAGTACTTC; CDR3aa: CSARAGTRAYEQYF
abundance: NA; d_gene: NA; j_gene: TRBJ1-5; v_gene: TRBV7-3; CDR3nt: TGTGCCAGCAGCTCGGACCGGGACGACGACAATCAGCCCCAGCATTTT; CDR3aa: CASSSDRDDDNQPQHF
abundance: NA; d_gene: TRBD1; j_gene: TRBJ2-7; v_gene: TRBV7-8; CDR3nt: TGTGCCAGCAGCTCCTGGACAGGGGATGACGAGCAGTACTTC; CDR3aa: CASSSWTGDDEQYF
abundance: NA; d_gene: NA; j_gene: TRBJ1-2; v_gene: TRBV12-3/TRBV12-4; CDR3nt: TGTGCCAGCAGTTCCCGACACGTTGTACGCATGGGCTACACCTTC; CDR3aa: CASSSRHVVRMGYTF
abundance: NA; d_gene: NA; j_gene: TRBJ2-5; v_gene: TRBV6-5; CDR3nt: TGTGCCAGCCAAGTGGGGGTTATAGGGACCCAGTACTTC; CDR3aa: CASQVGVIGTQYF
abundance: NA; d_gene: NA; j_gene: TRBJ1-1; v_gene: TRBV10-2; CDR3nt: TGCGCCAGCAGAACAGGGACCACTGAAGCTTTCTTT; CDR3aa: CASRTGTTEAFF
abundance: NA; d_gene: TRBD1; j_gene: TRBJ2-5; v_gene: TRBV5-4; CDR3nt: TGTGCCAGCAGCGGGCGGACAGGGACAGAGACCCAGTACTTC; CDR3aa: CASSGRTGTETQYF
abundance: NA; d_gene: TRBD2; j_gene: TRBJ2-7; v_gene: TRBV10-3; CDR3nt: TGTGCCATCAGCCCTGGGACTACCTACGAGCAGTACTTC; CDR3aa: CAISPGTTYEQYF
abundance: once; d_gene: TRBD2; j_gene: TRBJ2-3; v_gene: TRBV30; CDR3nt: TGTGCCTGGAAGGAGCGGGATAAGGGAGATACGCAGTATTTT; CDR3aa: CAWKERDKGDTQYF
abundance: NA; d_gene: NA; j_gene: TRBJ1-4; v_gene: TRBV18; CDR3nt: TGTGCCAGCTCACCGACAGGACGGAGGCCAAATGAAAAACTGTTTTTT; CDR3aa: CASSPTGRRPNEKLFF